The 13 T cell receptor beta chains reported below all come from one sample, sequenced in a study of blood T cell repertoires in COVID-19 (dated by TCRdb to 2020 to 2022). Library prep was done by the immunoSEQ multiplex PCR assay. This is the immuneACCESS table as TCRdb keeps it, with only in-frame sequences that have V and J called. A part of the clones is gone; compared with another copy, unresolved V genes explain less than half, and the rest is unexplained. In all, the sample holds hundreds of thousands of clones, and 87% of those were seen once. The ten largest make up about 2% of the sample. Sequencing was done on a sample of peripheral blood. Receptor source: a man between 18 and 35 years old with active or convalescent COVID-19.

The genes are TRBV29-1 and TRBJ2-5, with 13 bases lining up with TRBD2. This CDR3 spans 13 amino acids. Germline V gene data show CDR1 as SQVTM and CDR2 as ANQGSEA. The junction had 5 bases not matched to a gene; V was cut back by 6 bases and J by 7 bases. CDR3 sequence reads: CSVRTSGGGTQYF. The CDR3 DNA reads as TGCAGCGTCCGGACTAGCGGGGGCGGGACCCAGTACTTC.

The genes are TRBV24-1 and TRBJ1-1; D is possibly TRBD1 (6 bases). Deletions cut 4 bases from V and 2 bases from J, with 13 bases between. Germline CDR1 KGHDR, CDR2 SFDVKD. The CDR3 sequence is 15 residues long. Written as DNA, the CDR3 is TGTGCCACCAGTGAAACAGGGCGACCAAACACTGAAGCTTTCTTT. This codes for CATSETGRPNTEAFF.

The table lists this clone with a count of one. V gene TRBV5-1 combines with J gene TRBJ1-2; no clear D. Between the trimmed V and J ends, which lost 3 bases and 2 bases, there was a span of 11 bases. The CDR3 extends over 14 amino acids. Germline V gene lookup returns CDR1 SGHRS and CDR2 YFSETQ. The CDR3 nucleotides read TGCGCCAGCAGCTCAGCCGGGAAAAACTATGGCTACACCTTC. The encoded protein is CASSSAGKNYGYTF.

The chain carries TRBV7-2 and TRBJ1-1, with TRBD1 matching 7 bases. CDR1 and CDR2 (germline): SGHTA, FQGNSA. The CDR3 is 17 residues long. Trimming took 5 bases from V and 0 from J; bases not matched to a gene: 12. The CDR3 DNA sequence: TGTGCCAGCAGCCCCCACAGGGGCCCCTCTATGAACACTGAAGCTTTCTTT. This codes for CASSPHRGPSMNTEAFF.

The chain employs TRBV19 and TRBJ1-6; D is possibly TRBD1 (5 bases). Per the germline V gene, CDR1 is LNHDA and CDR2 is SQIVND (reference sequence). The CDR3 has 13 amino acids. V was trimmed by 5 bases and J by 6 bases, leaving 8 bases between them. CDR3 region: CASSGGVNSPLHF. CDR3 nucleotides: TGTGCCAGTAGTGGAGGGGTTAATTCACCCCTCCACTTT.

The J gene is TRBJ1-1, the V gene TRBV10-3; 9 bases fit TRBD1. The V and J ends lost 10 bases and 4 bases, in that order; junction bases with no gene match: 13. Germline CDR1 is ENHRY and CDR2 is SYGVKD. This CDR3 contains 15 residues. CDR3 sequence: CATRPGTGRGTEAFF. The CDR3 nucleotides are TGTGCCACCCGCCCCGGGACAGGGAGAGGCACTGAAGCTTTCTTT.

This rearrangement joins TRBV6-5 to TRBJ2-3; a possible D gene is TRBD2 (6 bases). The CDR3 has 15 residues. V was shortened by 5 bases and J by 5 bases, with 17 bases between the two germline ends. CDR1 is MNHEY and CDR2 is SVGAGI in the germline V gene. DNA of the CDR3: TGTGCCAGCAGTACCTTGGGGGGTATTCTAGATACGCAGTATTTT. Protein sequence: CASSTLGGILDTQYF.

CDR3 loop: CASSEGQGVKDTQYF. In DNA form, the CDR3 reads TGTGCCAGCAGTGAAGGACAGGGGGTCAAAGATACGCAGTATTTT. This sequence joins TRBV25-1 and TRBJ2-3; 10 bases agree with TRBD1. The trim removed 2 bases at V and 5 bases at J, leaving 4 bases unmatched. Germline lookup yields CDR1 MGHDK and CDR2 SYGVNS. The CDR3 totals 15 residues. Based on the CDR3 plus reference TRBV25-1 and TRBJ2-3, the full variable domain is EADIYQTPRYLVIGTGKKITLECSQTMGHDKMYWYQQDPGMELHLIHYSYGVNSTEKGDLSSESTVSRIRTEHFPLTLESARPSHTSQYLCASSEGQGVKDTQYFGPGTRLTVL.

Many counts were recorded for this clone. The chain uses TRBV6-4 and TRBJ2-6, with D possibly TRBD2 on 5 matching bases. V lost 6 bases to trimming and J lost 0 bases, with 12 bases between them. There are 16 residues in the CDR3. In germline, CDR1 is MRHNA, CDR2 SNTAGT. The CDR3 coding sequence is TGTGCCAGCAGGGAGGACGGAGGCTCTGGGGCCAACGTCCTGACTTTC. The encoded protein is CASREDGGSGANVLTF.

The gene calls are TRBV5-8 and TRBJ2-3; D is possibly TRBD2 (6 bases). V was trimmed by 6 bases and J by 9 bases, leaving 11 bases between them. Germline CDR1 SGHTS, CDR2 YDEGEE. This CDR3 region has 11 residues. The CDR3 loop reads CASTISGTQYF. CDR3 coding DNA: TGTGCCAGCACCATTAGCGGAACGCAGTATTTT.

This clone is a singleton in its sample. CDR3 amino acids: CASTRDTGQYF. CDR3 in DNA: TGTGCCAGCACCCGGGACACTGGGCAGTACTTC. V usage is TRBV2 and J usage is TRBJ2-7; TRBD1 is a possible D gene (6 bases). This CDR3 has 11 residues. Germline loops: CDR1 SNHLY, CDR2 FYNNEI. Trimming removed 7 bases at V and 9 bases at J, with 13 bases between.

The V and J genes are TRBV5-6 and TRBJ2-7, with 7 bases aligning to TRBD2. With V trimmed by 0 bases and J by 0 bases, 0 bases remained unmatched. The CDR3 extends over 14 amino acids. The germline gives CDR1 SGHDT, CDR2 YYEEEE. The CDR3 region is CASSLERDSYEQYF. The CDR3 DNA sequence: TGTGCCAGCAGCTTGGAGCGGGACTCCTACGAGCAGTACTTC.

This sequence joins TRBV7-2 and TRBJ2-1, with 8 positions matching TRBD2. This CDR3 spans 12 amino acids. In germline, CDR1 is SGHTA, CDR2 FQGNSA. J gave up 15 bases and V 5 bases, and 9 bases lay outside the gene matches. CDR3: CASSQYGGGPFF. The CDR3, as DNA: TGTGCCAGCAGCCAATACGGGGGGGGACCGTTCTTC.